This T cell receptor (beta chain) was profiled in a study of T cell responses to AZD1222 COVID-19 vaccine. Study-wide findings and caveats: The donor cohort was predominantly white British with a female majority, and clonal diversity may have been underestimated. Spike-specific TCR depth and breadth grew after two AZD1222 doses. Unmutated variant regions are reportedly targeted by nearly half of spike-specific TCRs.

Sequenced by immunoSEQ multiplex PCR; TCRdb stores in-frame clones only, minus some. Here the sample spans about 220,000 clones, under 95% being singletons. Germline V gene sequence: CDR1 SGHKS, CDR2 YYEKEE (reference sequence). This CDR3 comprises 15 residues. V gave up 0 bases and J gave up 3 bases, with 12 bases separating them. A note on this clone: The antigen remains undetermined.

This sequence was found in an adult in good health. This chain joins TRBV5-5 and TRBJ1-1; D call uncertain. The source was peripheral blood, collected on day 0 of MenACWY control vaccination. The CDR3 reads CASSLVRTLDTEAFF. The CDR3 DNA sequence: TGTGCCAGCAGCTTGGTGCGGACCCTCGACACTGAAGCTTTCTTT.